The rows below give T cell receptor beta chains drawn from one sample of a study of shared clonotypes between healthy human individuals. Clones were sequenced by immunoSEQ multiplex PCR, and TCRdb holds only the in-frame ones, with some missing. In the table there are approximately 980,000 clones, more than 75% of which are singletons. The sample was memory CD4+ T cells sorted from blood. Receptor source: a man aged 18 to 29 in good health. CDR3s include the opening cysteine and the closing phenylalanine or tryptophan. Fields, in order: CDR3 protein, CDR3 DNA, D gene, J gene, V gene, clone size. The D gene is left open where the match is weak. Clone size is not always given. Where it is, it says once, few, many or a class for expanded clones.

cdr3_aa: CASSPTSGGRGYTQYF; cdr3_nt: TGTGCCAGCAGTCCTACTAGCGGGGGGAGGGGATATACGCAGTATTTT; d_call: TRBD2; j_call: TRBJ2-3; v_call: TRBV6-6; clone_size: -
cdr3_aa: CASSLSPGAGGISTKGQYF; cdr3_nt: TGCGCCAGCAGCTTGTCCCCCGGGGCAGGAGGGATCAGTACGAAGGGGCAGTACTTC; d_call: -; j_call: TRBJ2-7; v_call: TRBV5-1; clone_size: -
cdr3_aa: CASSPGTLGSQPQHF; cdr3_nt: TGTGCCAGCTCACCTGGGACCCTAGGTTCGCAGCCCCAGCATTTT; d_call: -; j_call: TRBJ1-5; v_call: TRBV18; clone_size: -
cdr3_aa: CASSTQASGLSYEQYF; cdr3_nt: TGTGCCAGCAGCACCCAGGCTAGCGGGCTCTCCTACGAGCAGTACTTC; d_call: TRBD2; j_call: TRBJ2-7; v_call: TRBV7-8; clone_size: -
cdr3_aa: CATSRALAGGQETQYF; cdr3_nt: TGTGCCACCAGCAGAGCCCTAGCGGGCGGACAAGAGACCCAGTACTTC; d_call: TRBD2; j_call: TRBJ2-5; v_call: TRBV15; clone_size: -
cdr3_aa: CASSDPTSPLFF; cdr3_nt: TGCGCCAGCAGTGACCCTACTAGTCCTCTCTTCTTC; d_call: -; j_call: TRBJ2-1; v_call: TRBV10-2; clone_size: -
cdr3_aa: CAWSRLADTNEQFF; cdr3_nt: TGTGCCTGGAGCCGACTAGCGGACACCAATGAGCAGTTCTTC; d_call: TRBD2; j_call: TRBJ2-1; v_call: TRBV30; clone_size: -
cdr3_aa: CASSRRTGGETEAFF; cdr3_nt: TGCGCCAGCAGCCGTAGGACAGGGGGCGAAACTGAAGCTTTCTTT; d_call: TRBD1; j_call: TRBJ1-1; v_call: TRBV5-1; clone_size: -
cdr3_aa: CSVVLTGGAYEQYF; cdr3_nt: TGCAGCGTTGTCTTGACAGGGGGCGCCTACGAGCAGTACTTC; d_call: TRBD1; j_call: TRBJ2-7; v_call: TRBV29-1; clone_size: -
cdr3_aa: CASSRLGASGKETQYF; cdr3_nt: TGCGCCAGCAGCCGTTTAGGGGCCAGCGGGAAAGAGACCCAGTACTTC; d_call: TRBD2; j_call: TRBJ2-5; v_call: TRBV5-1; clone_size: -
cdr3_aa: CASSEPNRGTEAFF; cdr3_nt: TGTGCCAGCAGTGAACCAAACAGGGGCACTGAAGCTTTCTTT; d_call: TRBD1; j_call: TRBJ1-1; v_call: TRBV25-1; clone_size: few
cdr3_aa: CASSPPASGLIYNEQFF; cdr3_nt: TGTGCCAGCTCACCACCGGCTAGCGGACTTATATACAATGAGCAGTTCTTC; d_call: TRBD2; j_call: TRBJ2-1; v_call: TRBV18; clone_size: once
cdr3_aa: CASSLSTTRGTNEKLFF; cdr3_nt: TGTGCCAGCAGCTTATCGACTACCCGAGGAACTAATGAAAAACTGTTTTTT; d_call: -; j_call: TRBJ1-4; v_call: TRBV7-2; clone_size: -
cdr3_aa: CASSQGRAGEQYF; cdr3_nt: TGTGCCAGTAGTCAAGGTCGGGCTGGCGAGCAGTACTTC; d_call: -; j_call: TRBJ2-7; v_call: TRBV19; clone_size: -
cdr3_aa: CASSRVPGGEDEQFF; cdr3_nt: TGTGCCAGCAGCCGAGTCCCAGGGGGCGAGGATGAGCAGTTCTTC; d_call: TRBD1; j_call: TRBJ2-1; v_call: TRBV5-4; clone_size: -
cdr3_aa: CASSLGQGGETQYF; cdr3_nt: TGTGCCAGCAGCTTAGGACAGGGCGGGGAGACCCAGTACTTC; d_call: TRBD1; j_call: TRBJ2-5; v_call: TRBV11-3; clone_size: -
cdr3_aa: CASSVGDTGELFF; cdr3_nt: TGTGCCAGCAGCGTAGGAGACACCGGGGAGCTGTTTTTT; d_call: -; j_call: TRBJ2-2; v_call: TRBV9; clone_size: few
cdr3_aa: CASSPETGVREQYF; cdr3_nt: TGCGCCAGCAGCCCGGAGACAGGGGTTCGCGAGCAGTACTTC; d_call: TRBD1; j_call: TRBJ2-7; v_call: TRBV5-1; clone_size: -
cdr3_aa: CAWSTGQNYGYTF; cdr3_nt: TGTGCCTGGAGTACGGGACAGAACTATGGCTACACCTTC; d_call: TRBD1; j_call: TRBJ1-2; v_call: TRBV30; clone_size: -
cdr3_aa: CASSHEGTGGSYEQYF; cdr3_nt: TGTGCCAGCAGCCATGAGGGGACGGGGGGCTCCTACGAGCAGTACTTC; d_call: TRBD2; j_call: TRBJ2-7; v_call: TRBV4-2; clone_size: -
cdr3_aa: CAWRAGGDEQYF; cdr3_nt: TGTGCCTGGAGGGCAGGGGGCGACGAGCAGTACTTC; d_call: TRBD1; j_call: TRBJ2-7; v_call: TRBV30; clone_size: -
cdr3_aa: CASSQDEGMNTEAFF; cdr3_nt: TGCGCCAGCAGCCAAGATGAGGGAATGAACACTGAAGCTTTCTTT; d_call: -; j_call: TRBJ1-1; v_call: TRBV4-3; clone_size: -
cdr3_aa: CASSLDPDRTNTEAFF; cdr3_nt: TGTGCCAGCAGCTTAGATCCCGACAGGACGAACACTGAAGCTTTCTTT; d_call: -; j_call: TRBJ1-1; v_call: TRBV7-9; clone_size: many
cdr3_aa: CAISESLAGDTQYF; cdr3_nt: TGTGCCATCAGTGAGAGCCTAGCGGGAGATACGCAGTATTTT; d_call: TRBD2; j_call: TRBJ2-3; v_call: TRBV10-3; clone_size: -
cdr3_aa: CASISGLGNTEAFF; cdr3_nt: TGTGCCAGCATTTCAGGGTTGGGGAACACTGAAGCTTTCTTT; d_call: -; j_call: TRBJ1-1; v_call: TRBV2; clone_size: few
cdr3_aa: CASSEGQNQPQHF; cdr3_nt: TGTGCCAGCAGTGAAGGACAGAATCAGCCCCAGCATTTT; d_call: -; j_call: TRBJ1-5; v_call: TRBV2; clone_size: -
cdr3_aa: CATSRDSGYNEQFF; cdr3_nt: TGTGCCACCAGCAGAGATTCAGGCTACAATGAGCAGTTCTTC; d_call: -; j_call: TRBJ2-1; v_call: TRBV15; clone_size: few
cdr3_aa: CASSLGWGGDTEAFF; cdr3_nt: TGTGCCAGCAGCTTAGGGTGGGGAGGGGACACTGAAGCTTTCTTT; d_call: -; j_call: TRBJ1-1; v_call: TRBV11-2; clone_size: once
cdr3_aa: CASSLESGKWGNEQFF; cdr3_nt: TGTGCCAGCAGCTTGGAGTCCGGGAAGTGGGGTAATGAGCAGTTCTTC; d_call: -; j_call: TRBJ2-1; v_call: TRBV5-4; clone_size: -
cdr3_aa: CASSQGQGYTEAFF; cdr3_nt: TGCGCCAGCAGCCAAGGGCAGGGTTACACTGAAGCTTTCTTT; d_call: -; j_call: TRBJ1-1; v_call: TRBV4-1; clone_size: many
cdr3_aa: CASSTGTWGDTQYF; cdr3_nt: TGTGCCAGCAGCACCGGGACATGGGGGGATACGCAGTATTTT; d_call: -; j_call: TRBJ2-3; v_call: TRBV11-3; clone_size: -
cdr3_aa: CATRDARGRDEQYF; cdr3_nt: TGTGCCACCAGGGATGCGAGGGGGAGGGACGAGCAGTACTTC; d_call: -; j_call: TRBJ2-7; v_call: TRBV15; clone_size: -
cdr3_aa: CASTLGLLGELFF; cdr3_nt: TGTGCCAGTACCCTCGGCCTCCTCGGGGAGCTGTTTTTT; d_call: -; j_call: TRBJ2-2; v_call: TRBV19; clone_size: -
cdr3_aa: CSAWETGEQFF; cdr3_nt: TGCAGCGCGTGGGAGACAGGTGAGCAGTTCTTC; d_call: -; j_call: TRBJ2-1; v_call: TRBV20-1; clone_size: few
cdr3_aa: CATSAPGKRGNEKLFF; cdr3_nt: TGTGCCACCTCCGCTCCCGGGAAAAGGGGGAATGAAAAACTGTTTTTT; d_call: -; j_call: TRBJ1-4; v_call: TRBV28; clone_size: -
cdr3_aa: CASSSGQGWSDEQFF; cdr3_nt: TGTGCCAGCAGCTCTGGACAGGGCTGGAGCGATGAGCAGTTCTTC; d_call: TRBD1; j_call: TRBJ2-1; v_call: TRBV7-8; clone_size: -
cdr3_aa: CAISESGTSGNTIYF; cdr3_nt: TGTGCCATCAGTGAGTCTGGAACCTCTGGAAACACCATATATTTT; d_call: -; j_call: TRBJ1-3; v_call: TRBV10-3; clone_size: -
cdr3_aa: CAWRHSGSYEQYF; cdr3_nt: TGTGCCTGGAGGCATAGCGGGAGCTACGAGCAGTACTTC; d_call: TRBD2; j_call: TRBJ2-7; v_call: TRBV30; clone_size: -
cdr3_aa: CASSSRGPDIQYF; cdr3_nt: TGTGCCAGCAGCTCCAGGGGGCCGGACATTCAGTACTTC; d_call: TRBD1; j_call: TRBJ2-4; v_call: TRBV7-9; clone_size: many
cdr3_aa: CASSLELREQYF; cdr3_nt: TGCGCCAGCAGCTTGGAACTGCGGGAGCAGTACTTC; d_call: -; j_call: TRBJ2-7; v_call: TRBV5-1; clone_size: few
cdr3_aa: CASSLMGLAGGDEQFF; cdr3_nt: TGTGCCAGCAGCTTAATGGGACTAGCGGGAGGGGATGAGCAGTTCTTC; d_call: TRBD2; j_call: TRBJ2-1; v_call: TRBV7-2; clone_size: -
cdr3_aa: CASSIHATNEKLFF; cdr3_nt: TGTGCCAGCAGCATACACGCAACTAATGAAAAACTGTTTTTT; d_call: -; j_call: TRBJ1-4; v_call: TRBV6-5; clone_size: -
cdr3_aa: CASSRDRGEQYF; cdr3_nt: TGTGCCAGCAGTCGGGACAGGGGCGAGCAGTACTTC; d_call: TRBD1; j_call: TRBJ2-7; v_call: TRBV2; clone_size: -
cdr3_aa: CASSGRGTILNEQFF; cdr3_nt: TGTGCCAGCAGTGGACGCGGGACTATACTCAATGAGCAGTTCTTC; d_call: TRBD2; j_call: TRBJ2-1; v_call: TRBV27; clone_size: -
cdr3_aa: CASSHSVPTQRGAFF; cdr3_nt: TGTGCCAGCAGCCACTCAGTCCCCACTCAACGCGGAGCTTTCTTT; d_call: -; j_call: TRBJ1-1; v_call: TRBV7-9; clone_size: once